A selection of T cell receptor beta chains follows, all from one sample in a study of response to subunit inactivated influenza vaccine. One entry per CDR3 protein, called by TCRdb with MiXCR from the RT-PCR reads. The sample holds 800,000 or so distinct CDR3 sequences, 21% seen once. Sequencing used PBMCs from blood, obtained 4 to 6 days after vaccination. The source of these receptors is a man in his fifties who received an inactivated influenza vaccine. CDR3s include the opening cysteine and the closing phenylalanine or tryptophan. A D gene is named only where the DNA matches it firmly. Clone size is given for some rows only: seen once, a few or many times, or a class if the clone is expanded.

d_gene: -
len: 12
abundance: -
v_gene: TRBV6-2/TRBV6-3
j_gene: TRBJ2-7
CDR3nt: TGTGCCAGTCACGAAGGAATCGGTAAGCAGTACTTC
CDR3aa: CASHEGIGKQYF

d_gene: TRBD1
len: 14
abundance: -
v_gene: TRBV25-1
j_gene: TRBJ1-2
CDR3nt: TGTGCCAGCAGTGAATTTCGGCAGGGGGAGGCTAGAACCTTC
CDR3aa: CASSEFRQGEARTF

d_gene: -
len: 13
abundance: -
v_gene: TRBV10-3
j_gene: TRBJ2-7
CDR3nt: TGTGCCATCAGTGATCCCGCTGGGGCTGAGCAGTACTTC
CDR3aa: CAISDPAGAEQYF

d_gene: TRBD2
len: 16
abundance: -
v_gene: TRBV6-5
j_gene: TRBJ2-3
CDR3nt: TGTGCCAGCAGTTACATTCGGGGGGGCATCCCAGATACGCAGTATTTT
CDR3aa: CASSYIRGGIPDTQYF

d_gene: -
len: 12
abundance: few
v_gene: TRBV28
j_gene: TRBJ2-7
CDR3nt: TGTGCCAGCAGTTTTCGACAGTACGAGCAGTACTTC
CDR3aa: CASSFRQYEQYF

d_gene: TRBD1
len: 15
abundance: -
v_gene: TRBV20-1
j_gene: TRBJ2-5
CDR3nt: TGCAGTGCTAGAAGGGGACAGGGCAAACAAGAGACCCAGTACTTC
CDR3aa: CSARRGQGKQETQYF

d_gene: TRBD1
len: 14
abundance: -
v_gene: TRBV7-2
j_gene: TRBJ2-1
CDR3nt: TGTGCCAGCAGCTTATCGACAGGGGGCAGTGAGCAGTTCTTC
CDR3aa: CASSLSTGGSEQFF

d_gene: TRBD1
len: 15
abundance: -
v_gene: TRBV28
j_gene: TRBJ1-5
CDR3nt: TGTGCCAGCAACCATGACAGGGACGGCAATCAGCCCCAGCATTTT
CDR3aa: CASNHDRDGNQPQHF

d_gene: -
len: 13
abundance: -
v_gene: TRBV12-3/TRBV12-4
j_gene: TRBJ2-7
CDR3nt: TGTGCCAGCAGTTTAGGTTTAGGGGTGGAGCAGTACTTC
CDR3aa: CASSLGLGVEQYF

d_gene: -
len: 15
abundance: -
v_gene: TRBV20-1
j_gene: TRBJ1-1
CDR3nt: TGCAGTGCTAGAGCCCAAGGACAGCCGAACACTGAAGCTTTCTTT
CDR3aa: CSARAQGQPNTEAFF

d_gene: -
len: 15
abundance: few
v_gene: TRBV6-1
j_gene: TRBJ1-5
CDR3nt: TGTGCCAGCAGACCGAGTGCAGTTAGCAATCAGCCCCAGCATTTT
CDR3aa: CASRPSAVSNQPQHF

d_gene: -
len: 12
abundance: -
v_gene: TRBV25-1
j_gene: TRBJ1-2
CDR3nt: TGTGCCAGCAGTGAATGGGGAAGTGGCTACACCTTC
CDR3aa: CASSEWGSGYTF

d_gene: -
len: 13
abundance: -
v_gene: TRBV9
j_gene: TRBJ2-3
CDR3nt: TGTGCCAGCATGCGGAGTAGCACAGATACGCAGTATTTT
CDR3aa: CASMRSSTDTQYF

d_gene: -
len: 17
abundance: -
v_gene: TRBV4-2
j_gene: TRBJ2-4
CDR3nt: TGTGCCAGCAGCCAAGGCCTCCACCTCGGGGCCAAAAACATTCAGTACTTC
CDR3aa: CASSQGLHLGAKNIQYF

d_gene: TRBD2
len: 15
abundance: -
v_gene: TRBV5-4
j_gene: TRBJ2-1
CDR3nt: TGTGCCAGCAGCTTCGGGGGGTGGGCCGGGAATGAGCAGTTCTTC
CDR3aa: CASSFGGWAGNEQFF

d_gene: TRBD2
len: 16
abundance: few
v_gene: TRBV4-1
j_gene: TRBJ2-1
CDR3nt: TGCGCCAGCAGCCAAGATTATTCCCTAGCGGGGCCCGAGCAGTTCTTC
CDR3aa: CASSQDYSLAGPEQFF

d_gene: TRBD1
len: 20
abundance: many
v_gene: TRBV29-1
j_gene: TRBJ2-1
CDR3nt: TGCAGCGCCCAAGGACAGGGTAGAATAGACGGGGCGAGCTCCTACAATGAGCAGTTCTTC
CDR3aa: CSAQGQGRIDGASSYNEQFF

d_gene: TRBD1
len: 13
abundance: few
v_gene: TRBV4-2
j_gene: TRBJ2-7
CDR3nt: TGTGCCAGCAGCCTTGGACAGGCGGCCGAGCAGTACTTC
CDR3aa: CASSLGQAAEQYF

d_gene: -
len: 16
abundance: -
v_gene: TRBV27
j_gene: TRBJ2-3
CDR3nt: TGTGCCAGCAGGCTTGGGGGGCGCTTACCCACAGATACGCAGTATTTT
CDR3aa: CASRLGGRLPTDTQYF

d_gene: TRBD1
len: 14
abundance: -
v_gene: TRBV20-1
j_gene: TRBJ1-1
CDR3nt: TGCAGTGGAGCCCAGGGGGCACGGAACACTGAAGCTTTCTTT
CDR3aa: CSGAQGARNTEAFF

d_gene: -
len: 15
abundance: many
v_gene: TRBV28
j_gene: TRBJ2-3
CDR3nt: TGTGCCAGCAGTTTAGGGGCTCTTCGGTCAGATACGCAGTATTTT
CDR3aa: CASSLGALRSDTQYF

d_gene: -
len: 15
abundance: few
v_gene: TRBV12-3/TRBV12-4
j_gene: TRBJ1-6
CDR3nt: TGTGCCAGCACCAATAAAGGGAATCGGGGTTCACCCCTCCACTTT
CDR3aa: CASTNKGNRGSPLHF

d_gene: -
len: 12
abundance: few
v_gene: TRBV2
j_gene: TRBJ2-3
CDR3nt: TGTGCCAGCAGTGATCGGCAGGCAAGCATGTATTTT
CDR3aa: CASSDRQASMYF

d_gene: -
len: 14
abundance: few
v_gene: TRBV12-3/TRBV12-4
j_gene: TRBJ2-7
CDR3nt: TGTGCCAGCAGTTCCGGGACAACCCTCTACGAGCAGTACTTC
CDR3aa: CASSSGTTLYEQYF

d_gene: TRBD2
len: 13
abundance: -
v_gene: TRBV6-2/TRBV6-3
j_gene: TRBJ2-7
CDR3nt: TGTGCCAGCAAGGTTAGCGGGAGCTACGAGCAGTACTTC
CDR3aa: CASKVSGSYEQYF

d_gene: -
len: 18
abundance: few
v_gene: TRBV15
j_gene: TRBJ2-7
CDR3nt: TGTGCCACCAGCAGAGGTCCGGCGTGGGGGGCAGAATCCTACGAGCAGTACTTC
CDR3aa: CATSRGPAWGAESYEQYF

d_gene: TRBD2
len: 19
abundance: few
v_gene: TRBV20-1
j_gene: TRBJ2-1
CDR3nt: TGCAGTGCTCCCGGGGCTAGCGGGGACCCGGAGAGCTCCTACAATGAGCAGTTCTTC
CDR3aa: CSAPGASGDPESSYNEQFF

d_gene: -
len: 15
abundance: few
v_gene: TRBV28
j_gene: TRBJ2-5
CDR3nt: TGTGCCAGCAGAGGTGCCCAACCTCCTGGCGAGACCCAGTACTTC
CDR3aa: CASRGAQPPGETQYF

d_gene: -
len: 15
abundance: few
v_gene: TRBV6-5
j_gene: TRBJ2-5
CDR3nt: TGTGCCAGCAGTTACACCGGTGGGTCCCTGGAGACCCAGTACTTC
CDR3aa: CASSYTGGSLETQYF

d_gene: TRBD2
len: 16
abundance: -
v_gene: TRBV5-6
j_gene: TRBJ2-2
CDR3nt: TGTGCCAGCAGAGAGGCGGGGGGCGGGACCACCGGGGAGCTGTTTTTT
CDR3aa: CASREAGGGTTGELFF

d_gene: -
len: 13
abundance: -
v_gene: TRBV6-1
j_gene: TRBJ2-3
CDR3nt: TGTGCCAGCAGGGTGACTAGCACAGATACGCAGTATTTT
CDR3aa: CASRVTSTDTQYF

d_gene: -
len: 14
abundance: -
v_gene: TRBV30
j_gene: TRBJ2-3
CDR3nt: TGTGCCTGGAGTACCGGGACTAGCACAGATACGCAGTATTTT
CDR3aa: CAWSTGTSTDTQYF

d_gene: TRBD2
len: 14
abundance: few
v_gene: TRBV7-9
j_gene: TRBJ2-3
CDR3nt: TGTGCCAGCAGTGCGGGACTAGCGCCAGATACGCAGTATTTT
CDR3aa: CASSAGLAPDTQYF

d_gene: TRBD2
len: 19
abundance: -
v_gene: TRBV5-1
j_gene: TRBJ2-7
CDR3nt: TGCGCCAGCAGCTTGGCGATGGGACTAGCGGGAGGACTACGCTACGAGCAGTACTTC
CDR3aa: CASSLAMGLAGGLRYEQYF

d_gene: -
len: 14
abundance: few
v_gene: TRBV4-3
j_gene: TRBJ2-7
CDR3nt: TGCGCCAGCAGCACTCAGAGGCAAGGTTACGAGCAGTACTTC
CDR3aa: CASSTQRQGYEQYF

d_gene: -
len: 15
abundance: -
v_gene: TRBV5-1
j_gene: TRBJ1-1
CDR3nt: TGCGCCAGCAGCTTGGTGGGGTCGGGGGACACTGAAGCTTTCTTT
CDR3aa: CASSLVGSGDTEAFF

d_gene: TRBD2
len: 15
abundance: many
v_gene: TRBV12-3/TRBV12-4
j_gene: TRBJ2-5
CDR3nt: TGTGCCAGCAGTTTGGTCGGGGGGGCGGGTGAGACCCAGTACTTC
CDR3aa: CASSLVGGAGETQYF

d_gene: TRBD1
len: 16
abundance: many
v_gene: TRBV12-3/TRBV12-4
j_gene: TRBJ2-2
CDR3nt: TGTGCCAGCAGTTTAGACAGGGGTGTGGACACCGGGGAGCTGTTTTTT
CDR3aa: CASSLDRGVDTGELFF

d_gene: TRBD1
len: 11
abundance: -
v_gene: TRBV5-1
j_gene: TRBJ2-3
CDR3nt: TGCGCCAGCACTGACAGGGCGGCGCAGTATTTT
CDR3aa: CASTDRAAQYF

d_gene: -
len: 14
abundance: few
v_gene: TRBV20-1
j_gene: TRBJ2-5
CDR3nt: TGCAGTGCTGGGGCCTCTGTTCAAGGGGAGACCCAGTACTTC
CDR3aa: CSAGASVQGETQYF

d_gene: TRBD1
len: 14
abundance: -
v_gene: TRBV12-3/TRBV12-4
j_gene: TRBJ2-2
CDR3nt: TGTGCCAGCAGAAGACAGGGGATGGGCGGGGAGCTGTTTTTT
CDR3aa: CASRRQGMGGELFF